The rows below give T cell receptor beta chains drawn from one sample of a study of blood T cells in healthy people across ages. TCRdb recomputed calls from the 5' RACE reads with MiXCR, one row per CDR3 protein. The top ten hold under 9.5% of the sample, which has hundreds of thousands of distinct CDR3 sequences, just under 25% seen once. The same specimen was also included in a second study, on T cells of mothers and their children.

Specimen: blood. These receptors came from a boy under 18 in good health. Both conserved end residues are part of each CDR3. D genes are given only for firm matches. Clone size is stated in some rows and not others, as once, few, many or a class when expanded.

cdr3_aa | cdr3_nt | j_call | d_call | v_call | clone_size
CASSSVWTEAFF | TGTGCCAGCAGTTCAGTCTGGACTGAAGCTTTCTTT | TRBJ1-1 | NA | TRBV7-9 | few
CATADRTSEAFF | TGTGCCACCGCGGACAGAACCTCTGAAGCTTTCTTT | TRBJ1-1 | NA | TRBV24-1 | NA
CASSVQGSWQETQYF | TGTGCCAGCAGCGTCCAGGGATCCTGGCAAGAGACCCAGTACTTC | TRBJ2-5 | NA | TRBV9 | NA
CASSVQAGEGNEQFF | TGCGCCAGCAGCGTACAAGCGGGAGAGGGCAATGAGCAGTTCTTC | TRBJ2-1 | TRBD2 | TRBV5-1 | few
CASITSASSGEQFF | TGTGCCAGCATCACCTCGGCTAGCAGCGGTGAGCAGTTCTTC | TRBJ2-1 | NA | TRBV7-2 | NA
CASISGLAGNLPNEQYF | TGTGCCAGCATTTCGGGACTAGCGGGTAATCTCCCTAACGAGCAGTACTTC | TRBJ2-7 | TRBD2 | TRBV28 | NA
CASSQQGPNSPLHF | TGCGCCAGCAGCCAACAGGGCCCTAATTCACCCCTCCACTTT | TRBJ1-6 | NA | TRBV5-1 | NA
CASSLPGGPEAFF | TGTGCCAGCAGCTTGCCAGGGGGTCCTGAAGCTTTCTTT | TRBJ1-1 | TRBD1 | TRBV5-5 | NA
CASRTGTSGFNEQFF | TGTGCCAGCAGGACCGGGACTAGCGGGTTCAATGAGCAGTTCTTC | TRBJ2-1 | TRBD2 | TRBV2 | once
CASSHTGGAEYEQYF | TGTGCCAGCAGTCATACAGGGGGCGCAGAATACGAGCAGTACTTC | TRBJ2-7 | TRBD1 | TRBV6-6 | few
CASRPGTGIGTQYF | TGTGCCAGCAGGCCCGGGACAGGGATCGGGACCCAGTACTTC | TRBJ2-5 | TRBD1 | TRBV6-5 | few
CASSRTAGAANVLTF | TGCGCCAGCAGCCGGACCGCAGGAGCGGCCAACGTCCTGACTTTC | TRBJ2-6 | NA | TRBV5-1 | NA
CASKTHSTGTSEQFF | TGTGCCAGCAAGACCCACTCCACGGGGACAAGTGAGCAGTTCTTC | TRBJ2-1 | NA | TRBV2 | NA
CASSPPSVAGELFF | TGTGCCAGCTCACCACCTAGTGTGGCCGGGGAGCTGTTTTTT | TRBJ2-2 | NA | TRBV18 | NA
CASSYSTSGSTDTQYF | TGTGCCAGCAGTTACTCGACTAGCGGGAGTACAGATACGCAGTATTTT | TRBJ2-3 | TRBD2 | TRBV6-6 | few
CASSLATWTNSPLHF | TGTGCCAGCAGCTTAGCGACATGGACTAATTCACCCCTCCACTTT | TRBJ1-6 | NA | TRBV7-8 | NA
CSASSPSGTDTQYF | TGCAGTGCTAGTTCGCCTAGCGGAACAGATACGCAGTATTTT | TRBJ2-3 | TRBD2 | TRBV20-1 | once
CASSKVSRGGYGYTF | TGTGCCAGCAGCAAAGTCTCAAGAGGGGGCTATGGCTACACCTTC | TRBJ1-2 | NA | TRBV21-1 | few
CASSLNPGSGNTIYF | TGTGCCAGCAGCTTAAATCCAGGCTCTGGAAACACCATATATTTT | TRBJ1-3 | NA | TRBV7-2 | NA
CSADSGGRGETQYF | TGCAGTGCCGATAGCGGGGGCCGGGGGGAGACCCAGTACTTC | TRBJ2-5 | TRBD2 | TRBV20-1 | NA
CASSTHGNEQFF | TGTGCCAGCAGTACCCACGGGAATGAGCAGTTCTTC | TRBJ2-1 | NA | TRBV12-3/TRBV12-4 | few
CSAKGIPKTEAFF | TGCAGTGCTAAAGGGATCCCAAAGACTGAAGCTTTCTTT | TRBJ1-1 | NA | TRBV20-1 | NA
CASRYGTGDSYEQYF | TGTGCCAGCAGATACGGGACAGGGGATTCTTACGAGCAGTACTTC | TRBJ2-7 | TRBD1 | TRBV6-1 | NA
CASNGAGAGGETQYF | TGTGCCAGCAACGGAGCGGGAGCGGGTGGCGAGACCCAGTACTTC | TRBJ2-5 | TRBD2 | TRBV28 | few
CASSFSAANTGELFF | TGTGCCAGCAGTTTTTCGGCCGCGAACACCGGGGAGCTGTTTTTT | TRBJ2-2 | NA | TRBV27 | few
CSASKDSSGNTIYF | TGCAGTGCTTCTAAGGACAGCTCTGGAAACACCATATATTTT | TRBJ1-3 | NA | TRBV20-1 | few
CASSQDRSGEEQFF | TGTGCCAGCAGCCAAGATAGGAGCGGCGAGGAGCAGTTCTTC | TRBJ2-1 | NA | TRBV14 | NA
CASSFLGESFATQYF | TGTGCCAGCAGTTTTTTAGGGGAAAGCTTCGCTACGCAGTATTTT | TRBJ2-3 | NA | TRBV12-3/TRBV12-4 | few
CASSQDFLVGERFF | TGTGCCAGCAGCCAAGATTTTCTGGTCGGAGAGCGGTTCTTC | TRBJ2-1 | NA | TRBV14 | NA
CASSLSQGAGYTF | TGTGCCAGCAGTTTAAGTCAGGGCGCTGGCTACACCTTC | TRBJ1-2 | NA | TRBV27 | NA
CSAVGTGYEQYF | TGCAGTGCTGTCGGGACAGGTTACGAGCAGTACTTC | TRBJ2-7 | TRBD1 | TRBV20-1 | NA
CASSFGVEEQYF | TGTGCCAGCAGTTTTGGGGTAGAGGAGCAGTACTTC | TRBJ2-7 | NA | TRBV12-3/TRBV12-4 | few
CASSFETGTGIGNQPQHF | TGTGCCAGCAGTTTCGAGACCGGGACAGGGATAGGCAATCAGCCCCAGCATTTT | TRBJ1-5 | TRBD1 | TRBV28 | NA
CASRPYSYKQYF | TGTGCCAGTAGACCTTACTCCTACAAGCAGTACTTC | TRBJ2-7 | NA | TRBV2 | NA
CASSLEGDRPEQYF | TGTGCCAGCAGCTTAGAGGGGGACCGCCCCGAGCAGTACTTC | TRBJ2-7 | NA | TRBV7-6 | NA
CASSQQGYEQFF | TGTGCCAGTAGTCAACAGGGGTATGAGCAGTTCTTC | TRBJ2-1 | TRBD1 | TRBV19 | NA
CASGLVGLSPVQETQYF | TGTGCTAGTGGTTTGGTTGGGTTATCACCAGTACAAGAGACCCAGTACTTC | TRBJ2-5 | NA | TRBV12-5 | NA
CATRLAGASSYNEQFF | TGCGCCACCCGACTAGCGGGGGCGAGCTCCTACAATGAGCAGTTCTTC | TRBJ2-1 | TRBD2 | TRBV5-1 | few
CASTPGLGPNTQYF | TGTGCCAGCACCCCGGGACTAGGTCCCAACACGCAGTATTTT | TRBJ2-3 | TRBD2 | TRBV6-2/TRBV6-3 | few
CATSRDMGQSTDTQYF | TGTGCCACCAGCAGAGATATGGGACAATCAACAGATACGCAGTATTTT | TRBJ2-3 | NA | TRBV15 | NA
CASSPIRGRKIYEQYF | TGTGCCAGCAGCCCCATTCGGGGGAGAAAAATCTACGAGCAGTACTTC | TRBJ2-7 | NA | TRBV7-2 | few
CASRDRASYGYTF | TGCGCCAGCCGGGACAGGGCCAGCTATGGCTACACCTTC | TRBJ1-2 | TRBD1 | TRBV4-1 | NA